The clone carrying this TCR beta chain was counted a few times. Investigators reverse transcribed all isolated RNA, so they sequenced expressed TCRB transcripts. Libraries were prepared by immunoSEQ multiplex PCR; TCRdb keeps only in-frame clonotypes and omits some of them. This sample has 140,000 to 150,000 clones, with about 50% found just once. This CDR3 spans 15 amino acids. The sample belongs to a study of beta chain features in type 1 diabetes. This sequence originates from a man younger than 35 in good health. V and J are TRBV21-1 and TRBJ1-3. TRBV21-1 is assigned pseudogene status. Sequencing was carried out using Tregs from blood. CDR3 region: CASNLPVRLGNTIYF. For the CDR3, the DNA is TGTGCCAGCAATCTTCCGGTGAGGCTCGGAAACACCATATATTTT.